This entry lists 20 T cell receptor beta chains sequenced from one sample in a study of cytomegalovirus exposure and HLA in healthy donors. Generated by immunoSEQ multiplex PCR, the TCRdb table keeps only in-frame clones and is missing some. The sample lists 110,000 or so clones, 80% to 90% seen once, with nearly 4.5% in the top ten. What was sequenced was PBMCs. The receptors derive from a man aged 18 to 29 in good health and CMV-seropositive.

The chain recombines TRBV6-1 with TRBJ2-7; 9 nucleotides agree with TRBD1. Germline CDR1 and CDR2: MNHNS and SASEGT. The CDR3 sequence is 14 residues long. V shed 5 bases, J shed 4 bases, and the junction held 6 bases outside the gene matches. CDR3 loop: CASSRTGGAYEQYF. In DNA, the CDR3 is TGTGCCAGCAGTCGCACAGGGGGCGCTTACGAGCAGTACTTC.

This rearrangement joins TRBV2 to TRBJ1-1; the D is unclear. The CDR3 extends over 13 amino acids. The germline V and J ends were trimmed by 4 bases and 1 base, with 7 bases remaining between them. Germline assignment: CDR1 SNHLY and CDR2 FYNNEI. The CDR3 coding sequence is TGTGCCAGCAGTGCATGGCAGAACACTGAAGCTTTCTTT. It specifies CASSAWQNTEAFF. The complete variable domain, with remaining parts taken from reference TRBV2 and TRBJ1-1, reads EPEVTQTPSHQVTQMGQEVILRCVPISNHLYFYWYRQILGQKVEFLVSFYNNEISEKSEIFDDQFSVERPDGSNFTLKIRSTKLEDSAMYFCASSAWQNTEAFFGQGTRLTVV.

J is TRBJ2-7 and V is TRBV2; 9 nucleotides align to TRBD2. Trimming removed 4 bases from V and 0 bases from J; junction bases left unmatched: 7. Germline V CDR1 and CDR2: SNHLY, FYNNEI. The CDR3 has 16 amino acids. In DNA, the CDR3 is TGTGCCAGCAGTGGGGTCTTAGCGGGGGACTCCTACGAGCAGTACTTC. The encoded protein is CASSGVLAGDSYEQYF.

DNA of the CDR3: TGTGCCAGCACGGGCACGGGACAGATCCGAGGAAACACCATATATTTT. Translation: CASTGTGQIRGNTIYF. J is TRBJ1-3 and V is TRBV4-2; 7 nucleotides agree with TRBD1. Trimming took 7 bases from V and 4 from J; bases not matched to a gene: 13. The CDR3 is made up of 16 amino acids. Germline V CDR1 and CDR2: LGHNA, YNFKEQ.

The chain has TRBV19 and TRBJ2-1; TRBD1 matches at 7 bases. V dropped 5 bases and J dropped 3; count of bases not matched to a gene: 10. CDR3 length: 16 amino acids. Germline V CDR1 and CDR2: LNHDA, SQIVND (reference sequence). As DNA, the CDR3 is TGTGCCAGTAGTCCTATGACGAGGGGGCTCTACAATGAGCAGTTCTTC. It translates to CASSPMTRGLYNEQFF.

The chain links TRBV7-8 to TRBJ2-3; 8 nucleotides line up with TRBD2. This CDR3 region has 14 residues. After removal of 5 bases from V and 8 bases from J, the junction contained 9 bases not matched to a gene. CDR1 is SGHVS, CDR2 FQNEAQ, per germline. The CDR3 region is CASSPHLAGSTQYF. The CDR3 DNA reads TGTGCCAGCAGCCCCCACTTAGCGGGGTCTACGCAGTATTTT.

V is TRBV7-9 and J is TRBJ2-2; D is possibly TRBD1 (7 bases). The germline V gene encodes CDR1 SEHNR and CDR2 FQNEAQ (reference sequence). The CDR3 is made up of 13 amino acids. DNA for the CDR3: TGTGTCGGCGGGACAGAGAACACCGGGGAGCTGTTTTTT. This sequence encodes CVGGTENTGELFF.

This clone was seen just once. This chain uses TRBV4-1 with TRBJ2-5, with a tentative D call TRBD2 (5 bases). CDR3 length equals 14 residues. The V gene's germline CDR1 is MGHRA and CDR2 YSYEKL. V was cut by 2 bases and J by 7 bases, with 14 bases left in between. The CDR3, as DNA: TGCGCCAGCAGCCAAAACCCCTCGAGCGGGACCCAGTACTTC. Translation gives CASSQNPSSGTQYF.

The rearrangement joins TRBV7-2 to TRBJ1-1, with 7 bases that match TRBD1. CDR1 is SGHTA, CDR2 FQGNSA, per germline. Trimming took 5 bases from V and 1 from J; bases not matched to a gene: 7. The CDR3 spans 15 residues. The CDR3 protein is CASSASGQRNTEAFF. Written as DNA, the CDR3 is TGTGCCAGCAGCGCCTCGGGACAGAGGAACACTGAAGCTTTCTTT.

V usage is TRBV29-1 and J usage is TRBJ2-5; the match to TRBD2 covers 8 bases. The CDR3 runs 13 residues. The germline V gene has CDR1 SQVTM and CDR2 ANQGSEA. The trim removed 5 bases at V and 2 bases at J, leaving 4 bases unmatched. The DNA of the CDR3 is TGCAGCGTTAGCGGGGGCCCTCAAGAGACCCAGTACTTC. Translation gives CSVSGGPQETQYF.

The CDR3 region has the DNA TGTGCCAGCTCACAAACAATCGGACAGGGGAGCGAGCAGTACTTC. Residues: CASSQTIGQGSEQYF. The V and J genes are TRBV18 and TRBJ2-7, with 9 bases that match TRBD1. V lost 4 bases and J lost 6; bases outside the gene matches: 10. The CDR3 is 15 amino acids. Looked up from germline, CDR1 is KGHSH and CDR2 is LQKENI.

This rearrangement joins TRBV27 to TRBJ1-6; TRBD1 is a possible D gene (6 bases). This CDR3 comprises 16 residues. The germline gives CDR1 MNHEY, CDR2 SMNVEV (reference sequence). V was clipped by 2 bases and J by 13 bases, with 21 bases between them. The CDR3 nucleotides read TGTGCCAGCAGTTTACGTGGGGGCGCGACAGTTTTGCCCCTCCACTTT. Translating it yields CASSLRGGATVLPLHF.

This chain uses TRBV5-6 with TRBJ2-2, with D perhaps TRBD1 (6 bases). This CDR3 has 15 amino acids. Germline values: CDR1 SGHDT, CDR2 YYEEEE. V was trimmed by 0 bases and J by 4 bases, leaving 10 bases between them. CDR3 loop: CASSLGGQSTGELFF. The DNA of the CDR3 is TGTGCCAGCAGCTTGGGTGGACAGAGCACCGGGGAGCTGTTTTTT.

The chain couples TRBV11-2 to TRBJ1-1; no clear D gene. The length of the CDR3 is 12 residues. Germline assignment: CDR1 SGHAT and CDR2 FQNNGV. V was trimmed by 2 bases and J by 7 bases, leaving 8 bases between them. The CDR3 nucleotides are TGTGCCAGCAGCTTAAACACAATTGAAGCTTTCTTT. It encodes CASSLNTIEAFF.

The CDR3 here is CASRPTGETQYF. The CDR3 nucleotides are TGTGCCAGCAGACCGACGGGAGAGACCCAGTACTTC. The chain has TRBV6-6 and TRBJ2-5; D gene ambiguous. The length of the CDR3 is 12 residues. V was cut by 6 bases and J by 4 bases, with 9 bases left in between. Germline V CDR1 and CDR2: MNHNY, SVGAGI (reference sequence).

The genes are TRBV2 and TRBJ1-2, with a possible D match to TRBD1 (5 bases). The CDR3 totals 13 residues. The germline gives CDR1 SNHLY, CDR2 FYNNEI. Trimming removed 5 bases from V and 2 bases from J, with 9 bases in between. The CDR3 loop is CASSSQVNYGYTF. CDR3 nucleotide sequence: TGTGCCAGCAGTTCACAGGTCAACTATGGCTACACCTTC.

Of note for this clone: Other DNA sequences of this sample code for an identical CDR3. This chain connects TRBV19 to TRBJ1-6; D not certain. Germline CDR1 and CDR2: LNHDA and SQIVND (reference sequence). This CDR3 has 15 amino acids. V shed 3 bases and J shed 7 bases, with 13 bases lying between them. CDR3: CASSMGSRGNSPLHF. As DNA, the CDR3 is TGTGCCAGTAGTATGGGTTCACGAGGGAATTCACCCCTCCACTTT.

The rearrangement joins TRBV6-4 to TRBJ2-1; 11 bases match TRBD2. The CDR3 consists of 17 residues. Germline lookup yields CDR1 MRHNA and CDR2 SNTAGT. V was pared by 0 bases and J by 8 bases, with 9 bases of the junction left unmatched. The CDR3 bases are TGTGCCAGCAGTGACTCGTCAACTAGCGGGGGAATCCATGAGCAGTTCTTC. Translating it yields CASSDSSTSGGIHEQFF.

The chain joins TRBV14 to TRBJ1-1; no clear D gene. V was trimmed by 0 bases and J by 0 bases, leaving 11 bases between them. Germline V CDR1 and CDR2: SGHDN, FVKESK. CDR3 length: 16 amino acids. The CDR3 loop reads CASSQDTTEMNTEAFF. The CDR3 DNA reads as TGTGCCAGCAGCCAAGATACAACAGAGATGAACACTGAAGCTTTCTTT.

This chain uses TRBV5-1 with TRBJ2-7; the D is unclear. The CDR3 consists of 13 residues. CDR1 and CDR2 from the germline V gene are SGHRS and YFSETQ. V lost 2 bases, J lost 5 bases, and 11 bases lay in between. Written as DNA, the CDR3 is TGCGCCAGCAGCTTTACAGCAGACCACGAGCAGTACTTC. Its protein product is CASSFTADHEQYF.